This T cell receptor (beta chain) was sequenced during a study of T cell responses to AZD1222 COVID-19 vaccine. About the study: Second-dose recipients at about 4 or about 12 weeks were treated as one pooled group.

The CDR3 is 15 residues long. Losses at the gene ends were 4 bases for V and 0 bases for J; bases not matched to a gene: 4. CDR1 is SGHDN, CDR2 FVKESK, per germline. Measured with immunoSEQ multiplex PCR; TCRdb has only the in-frame clones, and not every one. The sample shows 150,000 to 200,000 clones, 85% to 90% of them seen only once. Concerning this clone itself: Its antigen is currently unknown.

Study-wide results and limits: Of the AZD1222 recipients, only five to seven were seropositive at baseline. Reportedly, nearly half of unique spike TCRs recognized epitopes outside B.1.351/B.1.1.7 mutations. Researchers took repertoire samples only after the peak T cell response had come.

The specimen comprised peripheral blood, sampled on day 0 of AZD1222 vaccination. The TCR sequence derives from an adult in good health. The rearrangement links TRBV14 to TRBJ1-2; 8 bases are a match to TRBD1. CDR3: CASSLGGQANYGYTF. CDR3 nucleotides: TGTGCCAGCAGCCTTGGGGGACAGGCTAACTATGGCTACACCTTC.